Listed here are 9 T cell receptor beta chains from one sample, sequenced in a study of PD-L1 blockade in urothelial cancer. The protocol was immunoSEQ multiplex PCR, while the TCRdb copy is restricted to in-frame clones and leaves out a portion. The top ten clones hold approximately 15% of a sample with 70,000 to 90,000 clones, more than 70% of them seen once. The time point here: pretreatment peripheral blood. Here the sequenced sample was PBMCs, taken around atezolizumab (anti-PD-L1) treatment. All receptors come from a man aged 55 to 70 with urothelial cancer.

This clone was counted at least ten times. This chain links TRBV13 with TRBJ1-2, with D perhaps matching TRBD1 (6 bases). CDR1 and CDR2 (germline): PRHDT, FYEKMQ (reference sequence). Trimming pared 0 bases from V and 4 bases from J, leaving 15 bases between. This CDR3 spans 16 amino acids. CDR3 region: CASSLGTGSGFYGYTF. The CDR3 DNA sequence: TGTGCCAGCAGCTTAGGTACAGGGTCGGGGTTCTATGGCTACACCTTC.

The sample holds a few counts of this clone. This chain uses TRBV19 with TRBJ2-3; a possible D gene is TRBD1 (5 bases). This CDR3 is built from 14 residues. The ends were cut back, 3 bases at V and 4 bases at J, with 11 bases in the middle. Germline CDR1 and CDR2: LNHDA and SQIVND (reference sequence). Written as DNA, the CDR3 is TGTGCCAGTAGTATCAGCCAGGGCGCAGATACGCAGTATTTT. This codes for CASSISQGADTQYF.

The chain employs TRBV7-9 and TRBJ2-7; possibly TRBD1 for D (5 bases). From germline, CDR1 is SEHNR and CDR2 FQNEAQ (reference sequence). The CDR3 is 15 residues long. V shed 5 bases and J shed 3 bases, with 17 bases lying between them. The CDR3 nucleotides read TGTGCCAGCAGCCAACTCCAGGGATCCCTCTACGAGCAGTACTTC. This translates into CASSQLQGSLYEQYF.

This CDR3 reads CASMDYGGSTDTQYF. In DNA form, the CDR3 reads TGCGCCAGCATGGACTACGGCGGGAGCACAGATACGCAGTATTTT. The chain links TRBV5-1 to TRBJ2-3, with D tentatively TRBD2 (6 bases). From germline, CDR1 is SGHRS and CDR2 YFSETQ. This CDR3 contains 15 residues. The V end was cut by 6 bases, the J end by 0 bases, with 14 bases between.

V and J are TRBV5-1 and TRBJ2-7, with 9 positions matching TRBD1. Germline V lookup: CDR1 SGHRS, CDR2 YFSETQ. CDR3 length equals 14 residues. J was trimmed by 7 bases and V by 4 bases; bases with no gene match: 9. CDR3 amino acids: CASSLTPGQGEQYF. The CDR3 bases are TGCGCCAGCAGCCTAACCCCGGGACAGGGAGAGCAGTACTTC.

The chain combines TRBV5-1 with TRBJ1-2; D possibly corresponds to TRBD1 (5 bases). V shed 4 bases and J shed 2 bases, with 6 bases lying between them. There are 12 residues in the CDR3. Germline V gene data show CDR1 as SGHRS and CDR2 as YFSETQ. The CDR3 reads CASSAGNYGYTF. The CDR3 bases are TGCGCCAGCAGCGCAGGGAACTATGGCTACACCTTC.

V usage is TRBV23-1 and J usage is TRBJ2-3; perhaps TRBD2 as D (6 bases). TRBV23-1 is treated as an ORF (open reading frame) with a function not yet certain. The V end was cut by 1 base, the J end by 0 bases, with 11 bases between. The CDR3 spans 16 residues. The CDR3 sequence: CASSQYETSSTDTQYF. The DNA of the CDR3 is TGCGCCAGCAGTCAATACGAGACTAGTAGCACAGATACGCAGTATTTT.

V usage is TRBV5-1 and J usage is TRBJ2-7; weak D call: TRBD1 (5 bases). The CDR3 totals 13 residues. The germline CDR1 and CDR2 sequences are SGHRS and YFSETQ. Trimming pared 1 base from V and 2 bases from J, leaving 7 bases between. The CDR3, as DNA: TGCGCCAGCAGCTTGACAGGCGCCTACGAGCAGTACTTC. Protein sequence: CASSLTGAYEQYF.

The V gene is TRBV5-6, the J gene TRBJ2-4; the match to TRBD1 covers 7 bases. This CDR3 spans 16 amino acids. From germline, CDR1 is SGHDT and CDR2 YYEEEE. Unmatched junction bases numbered 9, after V lost 4 bases and J lost 2 bases. The CDR3 is CASSPGQAWSKNIQYF. CDR3 nucleotides: TGTGCCAGCAGCCCCGGACAGGCTTGGTCCAAAAACATTCAGTACTTC.